A single sample gave rise to the 3 T cell receptor beta chains below, sequenced in a study of CD8 T cells in ankylosing spondylitis listed by TCRdb under 2017. These receptors have no identified antigens. Results and caveats for the whole study, not just this receptor: A TCR beta motif made up of about eight highly homologous amino acid variants appeared to be characteristic of blood from ankylosing spondylitis patients.

Library generation was performed with 5' RACE. The sequencing machine was an Illumina HiSeq 2500. TCRdb took the public reads, trimmed them with fastp at Q25, ran MiXCR for clone calling and kept in-frame beta chains. Rows with a matching CDR3 protein are joined into one entry that keeps the most common DNA and genes. A total of 350,000 or so distinct CDR3 sequences appear in this sample, 8% of them only once. The biggest ten clones account for less than 15% of the sample. Sequencing was carried out using blood, either unsorted or a sorted T cell fraction (not recorded which). These receptors originate from a male donor with ankylosing spondylitis.

DNA of the CDR3: TGCGCCAGCAGCTTCAGGACTAGCGGGAGGAGCCTAGACAATGAGCAGTTCTTC. This codes for CASSFRTSGRSLDNEQFF. This sequence joins TRBV5-1 and TRBJ2-1; 14 bases fit TRBD2. Germline V CDR1 and CDR2: SGHRS, YFSETQ. The CDR3 is 18 residues long. Germline trimming cut 2 bases from V and 5 bases from J; bases unmatched to any gene: 9.

The table lists this clonotype with many counts. The V and J genes are TRBV20-1 and TRBJ2-5; no clear D gene. Germline-derived CDR1 and CDR2 are DFQATT and SNEGSKA (reference sequence). The CDR3 loop spans 12 amino acids. V lost 5 bases to trimming and J lost 0 bases, with 7 bases between them. The CDR3 sequence: CSAGRNQETQYF. The CDR3 bases are TGCAGTGCTGGCCGTAACCAAGAGACCCAGTACTTC.

A few counts support this clonotype. This rearrangement joins TRBV20-1 to TRBJ2-3; weak D call: TRBD2 (5 bases). CDR3 length: 13 residues. The germline V gene has CDR1 DFQATT and CDR2 SNEGSKA (reference sequence). Trimming pared 3 bases from V and 4 bases from J, leaving 11 bases between. CDR3 sequence (DNA): TGCAGTGCTAGTGGGAGTGGGGCAGATACGCAGTATTTT. It translates to CSASGSGADTQYF.